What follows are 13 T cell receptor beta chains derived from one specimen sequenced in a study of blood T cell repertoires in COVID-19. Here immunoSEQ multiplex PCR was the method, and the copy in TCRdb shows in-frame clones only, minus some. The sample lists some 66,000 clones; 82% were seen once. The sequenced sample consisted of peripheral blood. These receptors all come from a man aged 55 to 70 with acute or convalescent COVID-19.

CDR3 nucleotide sequence: TGTGCCAGCAGCTCCGGGATCGACCTTTTCTCCTACAATGAGCAGTTCTTC. It yields the protein CASSSGIDLFSYNEQFF. The chain carries TRBV5-4 and TRBJ2-1, with D perhaps matching TRBD2 (5 bases). V was clipped by 3 bases and J by 0 bases, with 16 bases between them. The CDR3 spans 17 residues. CDR1 is SGHNT, CDR2 YYREEE, per germline (reference sequence).

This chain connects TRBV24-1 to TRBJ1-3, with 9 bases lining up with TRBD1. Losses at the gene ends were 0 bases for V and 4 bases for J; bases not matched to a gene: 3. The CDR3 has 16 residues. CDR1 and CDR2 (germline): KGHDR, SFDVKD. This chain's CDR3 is CATSDLNRGRGNTIYF. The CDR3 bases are TGTGCCACCAGTGATTTGAACAGGGGGCGAGGAAACACCATATATTTT.

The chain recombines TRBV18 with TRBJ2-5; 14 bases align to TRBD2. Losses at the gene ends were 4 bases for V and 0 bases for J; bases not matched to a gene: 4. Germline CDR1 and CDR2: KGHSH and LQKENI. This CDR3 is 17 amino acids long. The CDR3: CASSRTSGGSNQETQYF. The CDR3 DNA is TGTGCCAGCTCACGGACTAGCGGGGGGTCGAACCAAGAGACCCAGTACTTC.

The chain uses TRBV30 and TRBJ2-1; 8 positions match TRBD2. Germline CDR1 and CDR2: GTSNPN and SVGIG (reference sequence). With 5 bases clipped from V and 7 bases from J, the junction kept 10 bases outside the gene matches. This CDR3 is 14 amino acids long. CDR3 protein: CAWRGGGPWNEQFF. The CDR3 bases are TGTGCCTGGCGCGGCGGGGGGCCCTGGAATGAGCAGTTCTTC. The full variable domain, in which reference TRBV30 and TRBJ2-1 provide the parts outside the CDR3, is SQTIHQWPATLVQPVGSPLSLECTVEGTSNPNLYWYRQAAGRGLQLLFYSVGIGQISSEVPQNLSASRPQDRQFILSSKKLLLSDSGFYLCAWRGGGPWNEQFFGPGTRLTVL.

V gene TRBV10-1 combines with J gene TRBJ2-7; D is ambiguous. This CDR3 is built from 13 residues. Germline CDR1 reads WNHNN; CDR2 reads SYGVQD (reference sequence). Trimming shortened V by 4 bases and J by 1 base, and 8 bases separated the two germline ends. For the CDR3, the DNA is TGCGCCAGCAGTGCGTCGAGTTCCTACGAGCAGTACTTC. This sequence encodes CASSASSSYEQYF.

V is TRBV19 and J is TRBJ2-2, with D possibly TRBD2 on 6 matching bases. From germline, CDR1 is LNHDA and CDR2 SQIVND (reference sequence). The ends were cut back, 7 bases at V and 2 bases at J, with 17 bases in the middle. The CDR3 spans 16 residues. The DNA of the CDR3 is TGTGCCAGTACCGATACCTCCGGGACTAACACCGGGGAGCTGTTTTTT. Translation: CASTDTSGTNTGELFF. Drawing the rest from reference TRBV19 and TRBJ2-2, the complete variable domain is DGGITQSPKYLFRKEGQNVTLSCEQNLNHDAMYWYRQDPGQGLRLIYYSQIVNDFQKGDIAEGYSVSREKKESFPLTVTSAQKNPTAFYLCASTDTSGTNTGELFFGEGSRLTVL.

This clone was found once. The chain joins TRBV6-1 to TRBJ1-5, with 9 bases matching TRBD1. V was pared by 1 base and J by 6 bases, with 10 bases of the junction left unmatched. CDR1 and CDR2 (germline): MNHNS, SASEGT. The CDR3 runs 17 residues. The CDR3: CASSEGIQGALSQPQHF. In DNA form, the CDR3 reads TGTGCCAGCAGTGAAGGGATACAGGGGGCTTTAAGTCAGCCCCAGCATTTT.

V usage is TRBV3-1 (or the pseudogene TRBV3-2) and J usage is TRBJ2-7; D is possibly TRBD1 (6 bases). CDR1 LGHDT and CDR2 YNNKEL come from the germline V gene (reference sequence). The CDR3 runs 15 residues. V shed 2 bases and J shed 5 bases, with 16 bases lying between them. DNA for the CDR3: TGTGCCAGCAGCCAACAATTAGGGGGATGGCACGAGCAGTACTTC. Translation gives CASSQQLGGWHEQYF.

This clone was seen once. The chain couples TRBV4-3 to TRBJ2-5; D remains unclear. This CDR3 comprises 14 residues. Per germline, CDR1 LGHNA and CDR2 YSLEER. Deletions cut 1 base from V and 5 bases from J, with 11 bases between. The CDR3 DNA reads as TGCGCCAGCAGCCAAGGGGTGGAGTGGGAGACCCAGTACTTC. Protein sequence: CASSQGVEWETQYF.

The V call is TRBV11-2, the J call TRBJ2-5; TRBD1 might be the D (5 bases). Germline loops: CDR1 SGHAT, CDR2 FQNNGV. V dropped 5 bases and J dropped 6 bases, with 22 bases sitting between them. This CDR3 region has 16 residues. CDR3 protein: CASSPRIKGPAKTQYF. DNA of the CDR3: TGTGCCAGCAGCCCCCGAATAAAGGGGCCGGCGAAGACCCAGTACTTC.

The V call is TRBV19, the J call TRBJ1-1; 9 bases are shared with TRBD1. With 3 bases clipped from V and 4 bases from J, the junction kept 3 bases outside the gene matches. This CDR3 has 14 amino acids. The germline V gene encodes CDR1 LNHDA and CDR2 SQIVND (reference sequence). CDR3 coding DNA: TGTGCCAGTAGTATTACAGGGGGCGTCACTGAAGCTTTCTTT. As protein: CASSITGGVTEAFF.

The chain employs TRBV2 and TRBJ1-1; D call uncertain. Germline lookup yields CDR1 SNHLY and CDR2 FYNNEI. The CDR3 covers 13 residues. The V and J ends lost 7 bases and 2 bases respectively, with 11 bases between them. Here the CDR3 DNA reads TGTGCCAGCACTCAAGACACCAACACTGAAGCTTTCTTT. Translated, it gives CASTQDTNTEAFF. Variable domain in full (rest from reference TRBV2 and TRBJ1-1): EPEVTQTPSHQVTQMGQEVILRCVPISNHLYFYWYRQILGQKVEFLVSFYNNEISEKSEIFDDQFSVERPDGSNFTLKIRSTKLEDSAMYFCASTQDTNTEAFFGQGTRLTVV.

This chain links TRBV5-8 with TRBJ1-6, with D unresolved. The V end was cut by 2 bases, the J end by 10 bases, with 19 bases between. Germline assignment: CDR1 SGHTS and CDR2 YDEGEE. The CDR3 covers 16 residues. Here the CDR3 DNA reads TGTGCCAGCAGCTTCCGGAGGGCGAGCCTTGGATCACCCCTCCACTTT. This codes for CASSFRRASLGSPLHF.